The clone carrying this T cell receptor (beta chain) was observed a few times. The data derive from a study of patients and donors after allogeneic stem cell transplantation. The CDR3 covers 16 residues. Germline values: CDR1 LNHNV, CDR2 YYDKDF (reference sequence). The ends were cut back, 0 bases at V and 5 bases at J, with 13 bases in the middle. A single record per CDR3 protein comes from TCRdb applying MiXCR to the RT-PCR reads. The sample yields about 110,000 distinct CDR3 sequences, approximately 40% seen once. The chain is built from TRBV15 and TRBJ2-2; D is perhaps TRBD2 (6 bases). Sequenced material: blood, either unsorted or a sorted T cell fraction (not recorded which). This clonotype was sampled from a human donor who was either an allogeneic HSCT recipient or a stem cell or donor lymphocyte infusion donor (not recorded which). It is not recorded whose cells these are; they may come from a transplant donor. CDR3 sequence reads: CATSRDPGVRTGELFF. CDR3 coding DNA: TGTGCCACCAGCAGAGATCCGGGAGTTAGGACCGGGGAGCTGTTTTTT.